Shown below are 24 T cell receptor beta chains from a single sample sequenced in a study of T cell responses to AZD1222 COVID-19 vaccine. Generated by immunoSEQ multiplex PCR, the TCRdb table keeps only in-frame clones and is missing some. The repertoire has about 150,000 clones, over 80% of them found once; the top ten carry over 3%. Sequences were derived from peripheral blood, sampled 28 days after the second AZD1222 dose. The receptors were sampled from an adult who received the AZD1222 COVID-19 vaccine.

This clone has just one count. The chain recombines TRBV27 with TRBJ2-7, with 7 bases identical to TRBD1. J gave up 4 bases and V 4 bases, and 7 bases lay outside the gene matches. CDR3 length equals 14 residues. Per the germline V gene, CDR1 is MNHEY and CDR2 is SMNVEV (reference sequence). CDR3 DNA: TGTGCCAGCAGTTCCCCAGGGGGAAGGTACGAGCAGTACTTC. Encoded protein: CASSSPGGRYEQYF.

The chain employs TRBV7-9 and TRBJ1-2; no clear D gene. CDR3 length: 13 residues. Trimming removed 3 bases at V and 1 base at J, with 6 bases between. Germline V gene sequence: CDR1 SEHNR, CDR2 FQNEAQ (reference sequence). The CDR3 nucleotides are TGTGCCAGCAGCTTTAACAGTAACTATGGCTACACCTTC. Translating it yields CASSFNSNYGYTF.

This clone showed up many times. The chain has TRBV7-2 and TRBJ2-7; tentative D call: TRBD2 (5 bases). The CDR3 is made up of 17 amino acids. Germline loops: CDR1 SGHTA, CDR2 FQGNSA. Trimming shortened V by 4 bases and J by 0 bases, and 19 bases separated the two germline ends. In DNA form, the CDR3 reads TGTGCCAGCAGCTATGTGATTCGGGGTACCTTCTCCTACGAGCAGTACTTC. Protein sequence: CASSYVIRGTFSYEQYF.

The rearrangement uses TRBV18 and TRBJ1-1; 10 bases align to TRBD1. Germline trimming cut 8 bases from V and 5 bases from J; bases unmatched to any gene: 5. The CDR3 loop spans 13 amino acids. Germline assignment: CDR1 KGHSH and CDR2 LQKENI. DNA of the CDR3: TGTGCCAGCCGGACAGGGGGGGATACTGAAGCTTTCTTT. Protein: CASRTGGDTEAFF.

The chain's CDR3 is CASSAQGARGYTF. CDR3 DNA sequence: TGTGCCAGCAGTGCCCAGGGGGCGCGGGGCTACACCTTC. The V call is TRBV6-4, the J call TRBJ1-2; 8 bases are shared with TRBD1. This CDR3 is built from 13 residues. V gave up 4 bases and J gave up 8 bases; unmatched junction bases: 6. Per germline, CDR1 MRHNA and CDR2 SNTAGT.

The chain combines TRBV2 with TRBJ2-3; 8 bases fit TRBD1. CDR1 and CDR2 from the germline V gene are SNHLY and FYNNEI. The CDR3 is 16 amino acids. V lost 6 bases to trimming and J lost 0 bases; unmatched junction nucleotides: 8. CDR3 loop: CASRATTGASTDTQYF. The DNA for the CDR3 is TGTGCCAGCAGGGCGACGACAGGGGCTAGCACAGATACGCAGTATTTT.

The rearrangement joins TRBV7-9 to TRBJ1-6, with D uncertain. The germline gives CDR1 SEHNR, CDR2 FQNEAQ (reference sequence). This CDR3 is built from 13 residues. V lost 8 bases and J lost 6, with 11 bases in between. Here the CDR3 DNA reads TGTGCCAGCCTAGGGAAGGGTAATTCACCCCTCCACTTT. Its translation is CASLGKGNSPLHF.

The chain carries TRBV18 and TRBJ1-6; D perhaps matches TRBD1 (5 bases). V was trimmed by 6 bases and J by 7 bases, leaving 22 bases between them. Germline V lookup: CDR1 KGHSH, CDR2 LQKENI. This CDR3 is 17 amino acids long. In DNA form, the CDR3 reads TGTGCCAGCTCGCCTCGCCTGGGGGGGAGTTTGAATTCACCCCTCCACTTT. Its protein product is CASSPRLGGSLNSPLHF.

A single count supports this clone. This chain links TRBV11-3 with TRBJ2-1; 10 positions match TRBD1. Germline V gene sequence: CDR1 SGHNT, CDR2 YENEEA. The CDR3 sequence is 14 residues long. V shed 2 bases, J shed 7 bases, and the junction held 2 bases outside the gene matches. CDR3 sequence: CASSLRQGANEQFF. The CDR3 DNA sequence: TGTGCCAGCAGCTTAAGACAGGGGGCTAATGAGCAGTTCTTC.

The V call is TRBV20-1, the J call TRBJ2-3; no clear D. Trimming pared 4 bases from V and 7 bases from J, leaving 9 bases between. Germline V gene data show CDR1 as DFQATT and CDR2 as SNEGSKA (reference sequence). The CDR3 length is 11 residues. CDR3 DNA sequence: TGCAGTGCTAACCGAGGAAATACGCAGTATTTT. Protein product: CSANRGNTQYF.

The chain employs TRBV27 and TRBJ1-1, with D unclear. Trimming shortened V by 3 bases and J by 3 bases, and 14 bases separated the two germline ends. The germline V gene encodes CDR1 MNHEY and CDR2 SMNVEV (reference sequence). The CDR3 length is 15 residues. The CDR3 spells CASSLRPGRDTEAFF. The CDR3 nucleotides read TGTGCCAGCAGTTTGCGGCCCGGGAGGGACACTGAAGCTTTCTTT.

The CDR3 nucleotides are TGTGCCTGGACTAAAATGGGCCCGAGCTCCTACAATGAGCAGTTCTTC. Translation gives CAWTKMGPSSYNEQFF. This chain links TRBV30 with TRBJ2-1; D is unclear. In germline, CDR1 is GTSNPN, CDR2 SVGIG (reference sequence). Between the trimmed V and J ends, which lost 4 bases and 0 bases, there was a span of 16 bases. This CDR3 comprises 16 residues.

The chain couples TRBV5-6 to TRBJ1-2; D gene unclear. V lost 4 bases and J 7 bases, leaving 11 bases between the germline ends. The CDR3 has 12 amino acids. Germline V lookup: CDR1 SGHDT, CDR2 YYEEEE. CDR3 coding DNA: TGTGCCAGCAGCCCAGGCTGGAGTGGCTACACCTTC. Amino acid sequence: CASSPGWSGYTF.

The chain employs TRBV27 and TRBJ1-2, with D hard to call. The V gene's germline CDR1 is MNHEY and CDR2 SMNVEV (reference sequence). This CDR3 has 13 residues. V was trimmed by 8 bases and J by 4 bases, leaving 14 bases between them. In nucleotides, the CDR3 is TGTGCCAGCCGCGGCGGAACATTCTATGGCTACACCTTC. It codes for CASRGGTFYGYTF.

The V call is TRBV6-5, the J call TRBJ1-1; TRBD1 might be the D (6 bases). The CDR3 is 15 residues long. V lost 11 bases and J 3 bases, leaving 22 bases between the germline ends. The V gene's germline CDR1 is MNHEY and CDR2 SVGAGI. The CDR3 is CASRRRGNSDTEAFF. CDR3 nucleotides: TGTGCCTCCCGGAGAAGGGGGAACAGTGACACTGAAGCTTTCTTT.

The chain has TRBV14 and TRBJ2-2; D may be TRBD1 or TRBD2 (5 bases each). Between the trimmed V and J ends, which lost 0 bases and 6 bases, there was a span of 17 bases. Germline V CDR1 and CDR2: SGHDN, FVKESK. This CDR3 comprises 17 residues. CDR3 DNA sequence: TGTGCCAGCAGCCAAGAGTTGAGGGGCGCTTTGTCCGGGGAGCTGTTTTTT. It specifies CASSQELRGALSGELFF.

This chain connects TRBV2 to TRBJ1-2; 10 bases are shared with TRBD1. This CDR3 region has 15 residues. Germline CDR1 reads SNHLY; CDR2 reads FYNNEI. The trim removed 4 bases at V and 4 bases at J, leaving 6 bases unmatched. CDR3 sequence (DNA): TGTGCCAGCAGTGTCGGGACAGGGGATATCTATGGCTACACCTTC. Translating gives CASSVGTGDIYGYTF.

The chain is built from TRBV5-1 and TRBJ1-5; TRBD1 matches 10 bases. This CDR3 is built from 15 residues. In germline, CDR1 is SGHRS, CDR2 YFSETQ. V shed 3 bases, J shed 5 bases, and the junction held 5 bases outside the gene matches. The CDR3 spells CASSSGTGDYQPQHF. The CDR3 nucleotides are TGCGCCAGCAGCTCCGGGACAGGGGACTATCAGCCCCAGCATTTT.

V and J are TRBV5-5 and TRBJ1-2, with 7 bases matching TRBD1. CDR1 is SGHKS, CDR2 YYEKEE, per germline (reference sequence). V gave up 4 bases and J gave up 4 bases; unmatched junction bases: 10. This CDR3 is 15 amino acids long. Written as DNA, the CDR3 is TGTGCCAGCAGCCCTCTGGGTTCAGGGGGCTATGGCTACACCTTC. Translating it yields CASSPLGSGGYGYTF. Supplemented by reference TRBV5-5 and TRBJ1-2, the full variable domain reads DAGVTQSPTHLIKTRGQQVTLRCSPISGHKSVSWYQQVLGQGPQFIFQYYEKEERGRGNFPDRFSARQFPNYSSELNVNALLLGDSALYLCASSPLGSGGYGYTFGSGTRLTVV.

This sequence joins TRBV11-2 and TRBJ2-5; D may match TRBD1 or TRBD2 (5 bases each). Germline loops: CDR1 SGHAT, CDR2 FQNNGV. This CDR3 contains 16 residues. Trimming pared 1 base from V and 2 bases from J, leaving 14 bases between. CDR3 amino acids: CASSLGPGPGQETQYF. CDR3 sequence (DNA): TGTGCCAGCAGCTTAGGTCCGGGGCCGGGACAAGAGACCCAGTACTTC.

V and J are TRBV18 and TRBJ2-1, with 9 bases aligning to TRBD2. CDR3 length: 15 residues. After removal of 2 bases from V and 6 bases from J, the junction contained 5 bases not matched to a gene. Per germline, CDR1 KGHSH and CDR2 LQKENI. Here the CDR3 DNA reads TGTGCCAGCTCACCAAGGGCTAGCGGGGCCAATGAGCAGTTCTTC. Translating it yields CASSPRASGANEQFF.

V and J are TRBV18 and TRBJ1-1; 8 bases map to TRBD1. V trimming: 6 bases; J trimming: 2 bases; junction bases outside the gene matches: 5. The V gene's germline CDR1 is KGHSH and CDR2 LQKENI. The CDR3 is 14 residues long. This CDR3 is CASSVGQGNTEAFF. DNA of the CDR3: TGTGCCAGCTCTGTCGGACAGGGAAACACTGAAGCTTTCTTT. The whole variable domain, remainder taken from reference TRBV18 and TRBJ1-1, is NAGVMQNPRHLVRRRGQEARLRCSPMKGHSHVYWYRQLPEEGLKFMVYLQKENIIDESGMPKERFSAEFPKEGPSILRIQQVVRGDSAAYFCASSVGQGNTEAFFGQGTRLTVV.

About this clone: Other DNA sequences in the same sample also yield this CDR3. This chain uses TRBV3-1 (or the pseudogene TRBV3-2) with TRBJ2-7, with D unresolved. This CDR3 has 12 residues. Trimming cost V 1 base and J 6 bases, with 7 bases left between them. Germline V gives CDR1 LGHDT, CDR2 YNNKEL (reference sequence). The CDR3: CASSQAESEQYF. The CDR3 DNA follows: TGTGCCAGCAGCCAAGCAGAGAGCGAGCAGTACTTC.

The chain is built from TRBV21-1 and TRBJ2-7; TRBD2, as called in the table, went unchecked against the DNA. TRBV21-1 is a pseudogene segment. The CDR3 consists of 17 residues. In nucleotides, the CDR3 is TGTGCCAGCAGCTCCCGGACGACTAGCGCCACTTCCTACGAGCAGTACTTC. Translation gives CASSSRTTSATSYEQYF.